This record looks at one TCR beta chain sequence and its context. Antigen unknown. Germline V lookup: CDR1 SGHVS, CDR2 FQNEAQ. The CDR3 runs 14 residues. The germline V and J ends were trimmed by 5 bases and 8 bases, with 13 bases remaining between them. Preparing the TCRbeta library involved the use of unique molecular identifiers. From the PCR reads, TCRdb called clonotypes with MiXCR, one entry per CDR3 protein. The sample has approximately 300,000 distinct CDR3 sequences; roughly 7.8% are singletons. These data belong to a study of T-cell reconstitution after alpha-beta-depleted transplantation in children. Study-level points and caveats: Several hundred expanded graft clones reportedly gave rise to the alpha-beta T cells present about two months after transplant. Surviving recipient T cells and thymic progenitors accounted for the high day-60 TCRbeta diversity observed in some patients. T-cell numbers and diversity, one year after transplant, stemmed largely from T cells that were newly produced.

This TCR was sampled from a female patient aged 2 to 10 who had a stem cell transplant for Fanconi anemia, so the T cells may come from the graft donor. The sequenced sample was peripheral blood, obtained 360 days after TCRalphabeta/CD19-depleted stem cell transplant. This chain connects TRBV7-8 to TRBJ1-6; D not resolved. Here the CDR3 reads CASSMGTFDSPLHF. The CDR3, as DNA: TGTGCCAGCAGCATGGGTACCTTCGATTCACCCCTCCACTTT.